This is a list of T cell receptor beta chains from one sample in a study of CD8+ T cells in alopecia areata. Data came from immunoSEQ multiplex PCR; TCRdb stores just in-frame clones and leaves some out. The data contain more than 200,000 clones, 43% of them singletons. Here the sequenced sample was CD4+ T cells sorted from blood, taken around week 36, from a patient treated with tofacitinib. These receptors all stem from a human donor with alopecia areata. CDR3s include the opening cysteine and the closing phenylalanine or tryptophan. The order of the fields is V gene, J gene, clone size, D gene, CDR3 DNA, CDR3 protein. A D gene is named only where the DNA matches it firmly. Size values are once, few and many counts, or a class for expanded clones, and some rows have none.

>TRBV2|TRBJ1-1|.|.
TGTGCCAGCAGTGTGGACAAGAACACTGAAGCTTTCTTT
CASSVDKNTEAFF
>TRBV27|TRBJ2-3|.|.
TGTGCCAGCCGGGACACCTACACAGATACGCAGTATTTT
CASRDTYTDTQYF
>TRBV29-1|TRBJ2-2|few|.
TGCAGCGTCACGTTCGTCGAAACGAACACCGGGGAGCTGTTTTTT
CSVTFVETNTGELFF
>TRBV9|TRBJ2-6|.|.
TGTGCCAGCAGCGTAGCCGGGGCCAACGTCCTGACTTTC
CASSVAGANVLTF
>TRBV5-1|TRBJ2-3|once|.
TGCGCCAGCAGCTTGTATGGACTTCTGAAGGATACGCAGTATTTT
CASSLYGLLKDTQYF
>TRBV10-3|TRBJ1-2|.|.
TGTGCCATCAGTGACAGCCGGAACTATGGCTACACCTTC
CAISDSRNYGYTF
>TRBV6-1|TRBJ2-7|.|.
TGTGCCAGCAGTACCCCCCCGCTAGCGTCATACTTC
CASSTPPLASYF
>TRBV4-3|TRBJ2-7|.|.
TGCGCCAGCAGCCAAGGACTGGGGGAGATCGAGCAGTACTTC
CASSQGLGEIEQYF
>TRBV29-1|TRBJ2-3|.|TRBD2
TGCAGCGTTGCCCTCGCGGGGCGCGGGAGGACAGATACGCAGTATTTT
CSVALAGRGRTDTQYF
>TRBV11-3|TRBJ2-3|.|.
TGTGCCAGCAGCGGGGGGAGCCAGGCACGGACAGATACGCAGTATTTT
CASSGGSQARTDTQYF
>TRBV19|TRBJ2-3|few|.
TGTGCCAGTACGACCCGGTGGGGCACAGATACGCAGTATTTT
CASTTRWGTDTQYF
>TRBV29-1|TRBJ2-7|few|TRBD1
TGCAGCGTTTTGACAGGGGTCCCTACCTACGAGCAGTACTTC
CSVLTGVPTYEQYF
>TRBV29-1|TRBJ2-5|.|TRBD2
TGCAGCGTCAACCAAGCGGGAGGGCCAGAGACCCAGTACTTC
CSVNQAGGPETQYF
>TRBV30|TRBJ1-6|.|.
TGTGCCTGGAGTGTACGATCTTCACCCCTCCACTTT
CAWSVRSSPLHF
>TRBV5-6|TRBJ2-6|.|.
TGTGCCAGCAGCTTTAAGAGCTCTGGGGCCAACGTCCTGACTTTC
CASSFKSSGANVLTF
>TRBV28|TRBJ2-7|.|TRBD2
TGTGCCAGCAAACTAGCGGGAGTCTACGAGCAGTACTTC
CASKLAGVYEQYF
>TRBV29-1|TRBJ1-2|few|TRBD1
TGCAGCGTTATTCTGGACAGGGGGAAGTCGAACTATGGCTACACCTTC
CSVILDRGKSNYGYTF
>TRBV30|TRBJ1-2|few|.
TGTGCCTGGAGTGTACAACCGGTGGGCTATGGCTACACCTTC
CAWSVQPVGYGYTF
>TRBV5-1|TRBJ2-6|.|.
TGCGCCAGCAGCTCCCAAGGTGGGGCCAACGTCCTGACTTTC
CASSSQGGANVLTF
>TRBV20-1|TRBJ2-7|.|.
TGCACAATCACCCCGGGTATGGAGCAGTACTTC
CTITPGMEQYF
>TRBV4-1|TRBJ2-2|few|TRBD1
TGCGCCAGCAGCCAAGGGACAGGGGGAACCGGGGAGCTGTTTTTT
CASSQGTGGTGELFF
>TRBV5-4|TRBJ2-7|.|TRBD1
TGTGCCAGCAGCTTACAGGGGGCGCGTAGCAACGAGCAGTACTTC
CASSLQGARSNEQYF
>TRBV6-5|TRBJ2-1|few|TRBD2
TGTGCCAGCAGTTGGCTAGCGGGAGGCTACAATGAGCAGTTCTTC
CASSWLAGGYNEQFF